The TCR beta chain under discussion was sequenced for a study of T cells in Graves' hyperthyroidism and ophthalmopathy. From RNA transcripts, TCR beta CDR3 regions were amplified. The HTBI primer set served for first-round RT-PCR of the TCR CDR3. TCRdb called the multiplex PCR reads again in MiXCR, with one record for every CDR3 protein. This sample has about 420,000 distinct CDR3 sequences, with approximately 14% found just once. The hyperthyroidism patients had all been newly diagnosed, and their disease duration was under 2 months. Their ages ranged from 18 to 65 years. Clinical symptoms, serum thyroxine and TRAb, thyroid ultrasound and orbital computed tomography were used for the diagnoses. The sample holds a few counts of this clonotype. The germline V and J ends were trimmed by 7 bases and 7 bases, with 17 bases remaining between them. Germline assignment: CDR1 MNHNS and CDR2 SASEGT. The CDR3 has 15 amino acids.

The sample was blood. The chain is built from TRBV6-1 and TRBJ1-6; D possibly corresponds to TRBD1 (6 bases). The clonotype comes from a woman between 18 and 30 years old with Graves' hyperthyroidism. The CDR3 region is CASTVSQGGNSPLHF. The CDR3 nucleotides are TGTGCCAGCACCGTATCACAGGGAGGGAATTCACCCCTCCACTTT.